This T cell receptor (beta chain) is drawn from a study of prognosis after radiotherapy for stage I lung cancer. Turning to the study itself: Among the enrolled patients, fourteen had newly diagnosed primary stage I lung tumors, while 4 or 5 had oligometastatic NSCLC following surgical resection of the primary tumor. Study-wide points: Patients who developed distant metastases had lower Shannon entropy after stereotactic body radiation therapy.

With two-round multiplex PCR, TCR beta CDR3 sequences were amplified from genomic DNA. First-round PCR employed TRBV- and TRBJ-specific primers for each gene. Using its own MiXCR run on the multiplex PCR reads, TCRdb lists one record per CDR3 protein. The sample contains about 30,000 distinct CDR3 sequences, around 48% of which appear only once. In its sample, this clonotype was seen a few times. The antigen is not known. The junction departs from the called germline gene at one end, perhaps through a read error. CDR3 length equals 15 residues. Germline V gene sequence: CDR1 MNHNS, CDR2 SASEGT. Sample: PBMCs, taken before or after stereotactic body radiation therapy (not recorded which). This sequence originates from a donor of 50 years or more with non-small cell lung cancer. The chain couples TRBV6-1 to TRBJ1-6; the D is unclear. The CDR3 loop reads CASTPQSSYNSPFHF. The CDR3 DNA reads TGTGCCAGTACCCCGCAGAGCTCCTATAATTCACCCTTCCACTTT.